This T cell receptor (beta chain) emerged from a study of shared T cell receptors in the human thymus. Profiled with immunoSEQ multiplex PCR; TCRdb holds only in-frame clones, not every one. The table includes about 710,000 clones, more than 70% detected once. V was clipped by 7 bases and J by 3 bases, with 16 bases between them. The germline CDR1 and CDR2 sequences are SQVTM and ANQGSEA. The CDR3 is made up of 14 amino acids. In addition, the sample was reused for a study of human thymus T cells.

The TCR comes from a boy under two years old with a congenital heart defect. The chain employs TRBV29-1 and TRBJ2-1, with TRBD2 as a possible D gene (7 bases). The sample consisted of thymocytes. The CDR3 is CSAWVGGGYNEQFF. CDR3 DNA sequence: TGCAGCGCCTGGGTAGGGGGGGGCTACAATGAGCAGTTCTTC.